The 29 T cell receptor beta chains reported below all come from one sample, sequenced in a study of shared clonotypes between healthy human individuals. Data came from immunoSEQ multiplex PCR; TCRdb stores just in-frame clones and leaves some out. The table shows about 1 million clones, with roughly 80% occurring only once. What was sequenced was memory CD4+ T cells sorted from blood. The subset: CD45RA-negative fraction. These receptors all come from a man aged 18 to 29 in good health.

The chain has TRBV6-5 and TRBJ1-1; possible D gene TRBD1, 6 bases. The CDR3 has 15 amino acids. Trimming removed 6 bases at V and 1 base at J, with 15 bases between. Germline V gene sequence: CDR1 MNHEY, CDR2 SVGAGI. CDR3: CASRPPGTQNTEAFF. DNA for the CDR3: TGTGCCAGCAGACCACCCGGGACACAGAACACTGAAGCTTTCTTT.

The chain joins TRBV29-1 to TRBJ2-3, with 9 bases aligning to TRBD1. This CDR3 spans 12 amino acids. Germline-derived CDR1 and CDR2 are SQVTM and ANQGSEA. With 8 bases clipped from V and 5 bases from J, the junction kept 5 bases outside the gene matches. CDR3 DNA sequence: TGCAGCCTGGACAGGGGCGGAGATACGCAGTATTTT. It codes for CSLDRGGDTQYF.

The chain combines TRBV6-1 with TRBJ2-7, with 10 bases fitting TRBD1. The V and J ends lost 7 bases and 4 bases, in that order; junction bases with no gene match: 7. Germline lookup yields CDR1 MNHNS and CDR2 SASEGT. CDR3 length equals 14 residues. The CDR3 is CASITGQGRYEQYF. The CDR3 DNA reads TGTGCCAGCATCACGGGACAGGGGAGGTACGAGCAGTACTTC.

The chain links TRBV4-1 to TRBJ1-3; D perhaps matches TRBD1 (5 bases). Germline values: CDR1 MGHRA, CDR2 YSYEKL. The CDR3 spans 14 residues. V was trimmed by 0 bases and J by 8 bases, leaving 11 bases between them. For the CDR3, the DNA is TGCGCCAGCAGCCAAGAAAGGGGTATCTACACCATATATTTT. This codes for CASSQERGIYTIYF.

The chain uses TRBV9 and TRBJ2-3; a possible D gene is TRBD1 (6 bases). The V gene lost 4 bases and the J gene lost 3 bases, with 15 bases spanning the gap. The CDR3 is made up of 15 amino acids. Germline loops: CDR1 SGDLS, CDR2 YYNGEE. CDR3 loop: CASSFRGQGTDTQYF. The CDR3 DNA follows: TGTGCCAGCAGCTTCAGAGGGCAGGGGACAGATACGCAGTATTTT.

This chain connects TRBV18 to TRBJ1-3; D uncertain. V lost 2 bases and J lost 0, with 11 bases in between. The CDR3 totals 16 residues. Germline V gene data show CDR1 as KGHSH and CDR2 as LQKENI. This CDR3 reads CASSPSTPSSGNTIYF. CDR3 sequence (DNA): TGTGCCAGCTCACCAAGCACGCCAAGCTCTGGAAACACCATATATTTT.

V and J are TRBV7-2 and TRBJ2-1; D possibly corresponds to TRBD2 (6 bases). Germline CDR1 and CDR2: SGHTA and FQGNSA. Trimming took 5 bases from V and 3 from J, leaving 11 bases between them. This CDR3 is built from 14 residues. CDR3 sequence: CASSRQTSYNEQFF. The CDR3 DNA follows: TGTGCCAGCAGCCGGCAGACTAGCTACAATGAGCAGTTCTTC.

There are a few counts of this clone. This chain links TRBV7-2 with TRBJ2-3, with D perhaps given as TRBD1 or TRBD2 (6 bases each). Trimming removed 1 base from V and 5 bases from J, with 22 bases in between. CDR3 length: 18 residues. Germline values: CDR1 SGHTA, CDR2 FQGNSA. CDR3: CASSLVGSGARQGDTQYF. CDR3 sequence (DNA): TGTGCCAGCAGCTTAGTCGGCTCGGGGGCCAGGCAGGGAGATACGCAGTATTTT.

The CDR3 protein is CASSRNQGISEKLFF. For the CDR3, the DNA is TGCGCCAGCAGTCGCAACCAGGGGATAAGCGAAAAACTGTTTTTT. This chain uses TRBV4-3 with TRBJ1-4; a weak D match, TRBD1 (6 bases). The germline gives CDR1 LGHNA, CDR2 YSLEER. V lost 6 bases to trimming and J lost 8 bases, with 19 bases between them. The CDR3 extends over 15 amino acids.

This clone was picked up a small number of times. This chain joins TRBV14 and TRBJ2-3; TRBD2 agrees at 7 bases. The CDR3 sequence is 17 residues long. Germline trimming cut 1 base from V and 0 bases from J; bases unmatched to any gene: 7. Per germline, CDR1 SGHDN and CDR2 FVKESK. DNA of the CDR3: TGTGCCAGCAGCCAAGGAGCTAGCGGTTATAGCACAGATACGCAGTATTTT. Residues: CASSQGASGYSTDTQYF.

The rearrangement joins TRBV30 to TRBJ2-7, with 7 bases identical to TRBD2. The CDR3 loop spans 15 amino acids. Germline lookup yields CDR1 GTSNPN and CDR2 SVGIG (reference sequence). The V gene end was trimmed by 4 bases and the J gene end by 3 bases; junction bases not matched to a gene: 12. For the CDR3, the DNA is TGTGCCTGGAAGCCCTCTAGCGGCTTTTTCTACGAGCAGTACTTC. Amino acid sequence: CAWKPSSGFFYEQYF.

This rearrangement joins TRBV18 to TRBJ2-1; 11 nucleotides align to TRBD2. This CDR3 is built from 16 residues. V was clipped by 5 bases and J by 6 bases; unmatched bases: 9. Germline CDR1 reads KGHSH; CDR2 reads LQKENI. The CDR3 coding sequence is TGTGCCAGCTCAACGAGAACTAGCGGGAGAATCAATGAGCAGTTCTTC. Translating it yields CASSTRTSGRINEQFF. Based on the CDR3 plus reference TRBV18 and TRBJ2-1, the full variable domain is NAGVMQNPRHLVRRRGQEARLRCSPMKGHSHVYWYRQLPEEGLKFMVYLQKENIIDESGMPKERFSAEFPKEGPSILRIQQVVRGDSAAYFCASSTRTSGRINEQFFGPGTRLTVL.

The chain uses TRBV27 and TRBJ1-1; 8 positions match TRBD1. V trimming: 0 bases; J trimming: 3 bases; junction bases outside the gene matches: 6. The CDR3 is made up of 16 amino acids. Per the germline V gene, CDR1 is MNHEY and CDR2 is SMNVEV (reference sequence). CDR3 region: CASSLSHRGGDTEAFF. CDR3 in DNA: TGTGCCAGCAGTTTATCGCACAGGGGGGGGGACACTGAAGCTTTCTTT.

The chain couples TRBV11-2 to TRBJ2-5, with D unclear. Per the germline V gene, CDR1 is SGHAT and CDR2 is FQNNGV. The CDR3 is made up of 17 amino acids. V lost 7 bases to trimming and J lost 2 bases, with 23 bases between them. In nucleotides, the CDR3 is TGTGCCAGCACCAAGCGTTATGGGTCGATAGGACAAGAGACCCAGTACTTC. It is translated as CASTKRYGSIGQETQYF.

CDR3 in amino acids: CASSSRSSPGVNNSPLHF. The CDR3 coding sequence is TGTGCCAGCAGCTCAAGATCGAGCCCCGGGGTGAATAATTCACCCCTCCACTTT. The V gene is TRBV7-9, the J gene TRBJ1-6; D not resolved. The CDR3 runs 18 residues. Germline values: CDR1 SEHNR, CDR2 FQNEAQ (reference sequence). Trimming shortened V by 4 bases and J by 5 bases, and 21 bases separated the two germline ends.

The chain employs TRBV5-6 and TRBJ1-1; D remains unclear. V was trimmed by 6 bases and J by 1 base, leaving 10 bases between them. The CDR3 extends over 13 amino acids. From germline, CDR1 is SGHDT and CDR2 YYEEEE. CDR3 sequence (DNA): TGTGCCAGCACCTTCATACAGAACACTGAAGCTTTCTTT. Translation: CASTFIQNTEAFF.

A few counts support this clone. V usage is TRBV10-2 and J usage is TRBJ2-5; the D gene is possibly TRBD1 (6 bases). CDR1 and CDR2 (germline): WSHSY, SAAADI. The V end lost 6 bases, the J end lost 5 bases, and 13 bases lay between the germline ends. The CDR3 is 13 amino acids. The CDR3 protein is CASRPGTYETQYF. CDR3 bases: TGCGCCAGCAGACCCGGGACATACGAGACCCAGTACTTC.

This chain uses TRBV28 with TRBJ1-2, with D maybe TRBD1 (5 bases). Per the germline V gene, CDR1 is MDHEN and CDR2 is SYDVKM. This CDR3 is built from 14 residues. The V and J ends lost 6 bases and 4 bases respectively, with 15 bases between them. In nucleotides, the CDR3 is TGTGCCAGCAGCCAACTAGGGGCTTTCTATGGCTACACCTTC. Translating gives CASSQLGAFYGYTF.

V and J are TRBV7-9 and TRBJ1-2, with D unresolved. V lost 1 base and J lost 8, with 11 bases in between. The CDR3 spans 13 residues. Germline CDR1 is SEHNR and CDR2 is FQNEAQ (reference sequence). The CDR3: CASSLEGSQGYTF. CDR3 coding DNA: TGTGCCAGCAGCTTAGAAGGGTCGCAAGGCTACACCTTC.

This rearrangement joins TRBV28 to TRBJ2-1; D assignment may be TRBD1 or TRBD2 (6 bases each). The CDR3 is 15 amino acids. The V and J ends lost 10 bases and 1 base respectively, with 17 bases between them. Germline values: CDR1 MDHEN, CDR2 SYDVKM. For the CDR3, the DNA is TGTGCCACCCGGGGGCAGGAGAGGTCCTACAATGAGCAGTTCTTC. Its protein is CATRGQERSYNEQFF.

The table lists this clone with many counts. Other DNA sequences in the same sample also yield this CDR3. V and J are TRBV10-3 and TRBJ1-5; D is unclear. The CDR3 extends over 12 amino acids. Germline values: CDR1 ENHRY, CDR2 SYGVKD. V was clipped by 9 bases and J by 0 bases, with 6 bases between them. CDR3 bases: TGTGCCATTTCCCCTAGCAATCAGCCCCAGCATTTT. Translated: CAISPSNQPQHF.

The chain carries TRBV18 and TRBJ1-4; D might be TRBD1 (5 bases). V lost 6 bases to trimming and J lost 1 base, with 12 bases between them. Germline CDR1 and CDR2: KGHSH and LQKENI. This CDR3 has 15 amino acids. The CDR3 DNA follows: TGTGCCAGCTCCGGCCTGCAGGGAACTAATGAAAAACTGTTTTTT. Its translation: CASSGLQGTNEKLFF.

CDR3 in DNA: TGTGCCAGCAGCTTTGGACAGGGTTTCTCTGGAAACACCATATATTTT. Translation: CASSFGQGFSGNTIYF. The chain recombines TRBV9 with TRBJ1-3, with 8 bases lining up with TRBD1. CDR3 length equals 16 residues. The V segment lost 4 bases and the J segment 0 bases; nucleotides outside the gene matches: 6. Germline-derived CDR1 and CDR2 are SGDLS and YYNGEE.

Details on this clone: Within the sample, other DNA sequences also encode this same CDR3. This rearrangement joins TRBV2 to TRBJ1-1; 7 nucleotides match TRBD1. This CDR3 contains 14 residues. J was trimmed by 5 bases and V by 6 bases; bases with no gene match: 9. Germline lookup yields CDR1 SNHLY and CDR2 FYNNEI. CDR3 nucleotides: TGTGCCAGCAGGGGGCAGGGGGTAGGGACTGAAGCTTTCTTT. As protein: CASRGQGVGTEAFF.

This clone was seen only once. The chain joins TRBV5-1 to TRBJ1-1; the D is unclear. The V end lost 5 bases, the J end lost 1 base, and 9 bases lay between the germline ends. The CDR3 is 13 amino acids. Germline CDR1 reads SGHRS; CDR2 reads YFSETQ. CDR3 bases: TGCGCCAGCAGAAAGACGGAGAACACTGAAGCTTTCTTT. This gives the protein CASRKTENTEAFF.

The gene calls are TRBV6-5 and TRBJ1-2; D might be TRBD1 (5 bases). Trimming stripped 2 bases from V and 4 bases from J, with 8 bases between. In germline, CDR1 is MNHEY, CDR2 SVGAGI. The CDR3 consists of 13 residues. The CDR3 region has the DNA TGTGCCAGCAGTTACCGCACAGGCTATGGCTACACCTTC. It encodes CASSYRTGYGYTF.

This clone was found a few times. The CDR3 spells CASTRGGWGGTDTQYF. In DNA form, the CDR3 reads TGCGCCAGCACCCGGGGCGGGTGGGGTGGCACAGATACGCAGTATTTT. V is TRBV5-1 and J is TRBJ2-3; D may match TRBD1 or TRBD2 (5 bases each). Germline assignment: CDR1 SGHRS and CDR2 YFSETQ. The CDR3 length is 16 residues. Trimming took 6 bases from V and 1 from J, leaving 18 bases between them.

The chain links TRBV5-1 to TRBJ2-2, with 14 positions matching TRBD2. The CDR3 contains 19 residues. Germline assignment: CDR1 SGHRS and CDR2 YFSETQ. V shed 5 bases, J shed 0 bases, and the junction held 9 bases outside the gene matches. As DNA, the CDR3 is TGCGCCAGCAGATCCGGGACTAGCGGGAGAAGGGCGAACACCGGGGAGCTGTTTTTT. This encodes CASRSGTSGRRANTGELFF. The full variable domain, in which reference TRBV5-1 and TRBJ2-2 provide the parts outside the CDR3, is KAGVTQTPRYLIKTRGQQVTLSCSPISGHRSVSWYQQTPGQGLQFLFEYFSETQRNKGNFPGRFSGRQFSNSRSEMNVSTLELGDSALYLCASRSGTSGRRANTGELFFGEGSRLTVL.

The chain employs TRBV11-2 and TRBJ1-3, with D possibly TRBD1 on 5 matching bases. The CDR3 contains 14 residues. Germline V lookup: CDR1 SGHAT, CDR2 FQNNGV. Trimming stripped 5 bases from V and 2 bases from J, with 10 bases between. CDR3 DNA: TGTGCCAGCAGCCAGGGTTCCGCTGGAAACACCATATATTTT. This translates into CASSQGSAGNTIYF.